The source of this TCR beta chain is a study of response to subunit inactivated influenza vaccine. TCRdb used MiXCR to reprocess the RT-PCR reads, holding one entry per CDR3 protein. The sample records over 450,000 distinct CDR3 sequences, about an eighth being singletons. This specimen consisted of PBMCs from blood, obtained about 6 weeks after vaccination. The receptor comes from a man aged 50 to 59 who received an inactivated influenza vaccine.

The CDR3 sequence is CASSAAPVYEQYF. DNA for the CDR3: TGTGCCAGCAGCGCAGCCCCAGTTTACGAGCAGTACTTC. The V gene is TRBV7-9, the J gene TRBJ2-7, with D unclear. The CDR3 covers 13 residues. Germline CDR1 and CDR2: SEHNR and FQNEAQ (reference sequence). Trimming took 5 bases from V and 4 from J, leaving 12 bases between them.